This is a list of T cell receptor beta chains from one sample in a study of blood T cell repertoires in COVID-19. Clones were sequenced by immunoSEQ multiplex PCR, and TCRdb holds only the in-frame ones, with some missing. Altogether about 220,000 clones are present, around 91% being singletons, with the ten largest covering 3% to 3.5%. Sequenced: PBMCs or T cells enriched from blood (not recorded which). The receptors were gathered from a young woman in a cohort exposed to, infected with or recovered from COVID-19 (not recorded which). Each CDR3 is given with its conserved first and last residue. The order of the fields is V gene, clone size, J gene, CDR3 protein. Clone size, where shown, is once, few, many, or a class for clones that have expanded.

TRBV4-1	once	TRBJ1-6	CASSPPGTGGYNSPLHF
TRBV3-1/TRBV3-2	.	TRBJ1-6	CASSRQIENSPLHF
TRBV2	.	TRBJ2-5	CASSSGLAGEETQYF
TRBV19	.	TRBJ2-7	CASSIYGLAETTYEQYF
TRBV5-6	.	TRBJ2-7	CASSLPYLAGGVYEQYF
TRBV3-1/TRBV3-2	.	TRBJ2-3	CASSRGEAPSTDTQYF
TRBV29-1	.	TRBJ2-7	CSVEDLDYEQYF
TRBV30	.	TRBJ2-3	CAWAGQGSRTDTQYF
TRBV12-3/TRBV12-4	.	TRBJ1-2	CATMPPGMDGYTF
TRBV12-3/TRBV12-4	.	TRBJ1-5	CASSGQTNQPQHF
TRBV10-1	.	TRBJ2-1	CASRLPGNEQFF
TRBV7-9	once	TRBJ2-1	CASSLLAPGHEQFF
TRBV10-3	.	TRBJ1-3	CAISPQGTLSGNTIYF
TRBV11-2	.	TRBJ2-1	CASSQMAGLLNEQFF
TRBV7-9	.	TRBJ1-5	CASSARGLDNNQPQHF
TRBV9	.	TRBJ2-5	CASSVGLGTSGQYQETQYF
TRBV12-5	.	TRBJ2-1	CASGFSTGTGVDREQFF
TRBV12-3/TRBV12-4	.	TRBJ2-7	CASSSSGGLYF
TRBV5-1	.	TRBJ1-3	CASSLGPDSGNTIYF
TRBV7-9	.	TRBJ1-2	CASSLDWDRSDYGYTF
TRBV5-4	.	TRBJ1-1	CASSFLTGAFGNTEAFF
TRBV12-5	.	TRBJ2-7	CASAGQGAAEQYF
TRBV7-9	.	TRBJ1-1	CASSLTTDEAFF
TRBV4-2	.	TRBJ2-1	CASSRDRGNEQFF
TRBV11-2	.	TRBJ2-5	CASSLDNRTARFQETQYF
TRBV7-6	.	TRBJ2-7	CASSLEGLAGSYEQYF
TRBV5-4	.	TRBJ1-1	CASRTDTLNTEAFF
TRBV6-1	once	TRBJ2-7	CASSEGTATSYEQYF
TRBV6-5	.	TRBJ2-2	CASSWGTEGTGELFF
TRBV3-1/TRBV3-2	.	TRBJ2-1	CASSHPHTGNEQFF
TRBV7-9	.	TRBJ1-1	CASSSGQYTEAFF
TRBV6-5	.	TRBJ2-2	CASTKYRGTGELFF
TRBV6-5	.	TRBJ2-2	CASKSPNTGELFF
TRBV4-1	.	TRBJ1-1	CASSPSSGTPNTEAFF
TRBV7-9	.	TRBJ1-6	CASSLMGGNSPLHF
TRBV5-1	.	TRBJ2-3	CASSQGTDTDTQYF
TRBV2	few	TRBJ1-1	CASSVDREREAFF
TRBV9	.	TRBJ2-1	CASSGEGFTSGQTYNEQFF
TRBV7-9	.	TRBJ2-1	CASSLGQGAYNEQFF
TRBV19	once	TRBJ1-1	CASSMERGQAFQGTEAFF